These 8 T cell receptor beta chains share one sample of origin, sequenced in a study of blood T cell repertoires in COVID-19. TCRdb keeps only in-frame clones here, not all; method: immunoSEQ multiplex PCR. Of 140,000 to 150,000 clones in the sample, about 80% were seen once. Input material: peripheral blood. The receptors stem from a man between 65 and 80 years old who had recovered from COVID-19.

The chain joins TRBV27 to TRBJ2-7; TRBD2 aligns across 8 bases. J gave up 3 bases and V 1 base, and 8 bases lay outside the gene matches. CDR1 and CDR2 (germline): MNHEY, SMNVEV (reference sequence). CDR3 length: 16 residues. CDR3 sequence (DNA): TGTGCCAGCAGTTTATATAAACTAGCGGAAGGCTACGAGCAGTACTTC. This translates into CASSLYKLAEGYEQYF.

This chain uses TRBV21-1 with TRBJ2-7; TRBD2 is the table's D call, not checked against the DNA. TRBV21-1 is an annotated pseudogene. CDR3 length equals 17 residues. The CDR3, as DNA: TGTGCCAGCAGCAAACCGGGACTAGCGGGGACCTCTAGGGAGCAGTACTTC. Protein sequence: CASSKPGLAGTSREQYF.

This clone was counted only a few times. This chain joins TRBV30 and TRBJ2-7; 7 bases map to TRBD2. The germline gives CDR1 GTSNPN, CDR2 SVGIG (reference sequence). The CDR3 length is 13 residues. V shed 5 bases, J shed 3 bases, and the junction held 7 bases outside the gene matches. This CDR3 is CAWDGGSSYEQYF. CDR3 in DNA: TGTGCCTGGGACGGCGGGAGCAGCTACGAGCAGTACTTC.

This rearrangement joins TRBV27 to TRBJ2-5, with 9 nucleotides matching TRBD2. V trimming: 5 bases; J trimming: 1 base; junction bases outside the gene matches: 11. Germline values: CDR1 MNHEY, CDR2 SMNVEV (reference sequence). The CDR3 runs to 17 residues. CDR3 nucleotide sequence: TGTGCCAGCAGTCCCAATTCCGCTAGCGGGATCCAAGAGACCCAGTACTTC. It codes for CASSPNSASGIQETQYF.

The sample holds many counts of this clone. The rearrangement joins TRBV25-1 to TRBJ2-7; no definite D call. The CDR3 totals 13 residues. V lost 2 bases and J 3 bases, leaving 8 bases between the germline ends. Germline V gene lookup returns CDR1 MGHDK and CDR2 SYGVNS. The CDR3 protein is CASSEIGFYEQYF. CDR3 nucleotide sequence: TGTGCCAGCAGTGAAATCGGGTTCTACGAGCAGTACTTC.

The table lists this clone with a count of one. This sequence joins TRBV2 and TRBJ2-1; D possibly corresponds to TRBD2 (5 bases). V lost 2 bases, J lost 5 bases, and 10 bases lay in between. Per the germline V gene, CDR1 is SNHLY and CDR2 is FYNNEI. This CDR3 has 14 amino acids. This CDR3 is CASSETGINNEQFF. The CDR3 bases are TGTGCCAGCAGTGAAACGGGAATCAACAATGAGCAGTTCTTC.

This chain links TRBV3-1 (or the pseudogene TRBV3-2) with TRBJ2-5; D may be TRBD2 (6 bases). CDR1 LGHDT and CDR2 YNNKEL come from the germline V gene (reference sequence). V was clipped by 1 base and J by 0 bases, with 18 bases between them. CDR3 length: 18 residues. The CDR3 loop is CASSQAAGSAGYQETQYF. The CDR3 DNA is TGTGCCAGCAGCCAAGCCGCGGGGAGCGCTGGGTACCAAGAGACCCAGTACTTC.

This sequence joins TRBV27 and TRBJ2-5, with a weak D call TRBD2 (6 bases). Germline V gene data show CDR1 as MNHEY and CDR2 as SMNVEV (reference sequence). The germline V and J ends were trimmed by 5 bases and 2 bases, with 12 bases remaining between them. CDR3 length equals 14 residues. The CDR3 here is CASSNRDFQETQYF. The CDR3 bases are TGTGCCAGCAGTAACCGGGACTTTCAAGAGACCCAGTACTTC.